The 8 T cell receptor beta chains below all came from one sample that was sequenced in a study of monozygotic twins with cystic fibrosis. Here immunoSEQ multiplex PCR was the method, and the copy in TCRdb shows in-frame clones only, minus some. This repertoire shows around 30,000 clones, roughly nine tenths found once; its top ten account for approximately 0.54%. Input material: blood. The origin of the receptors is a girl under 10 years old with cystic fibrosis.

This chain uses TRBV30 with TRBJ1-4, with D possibly TRBD1 on 6 matching bases. V lost 0 bases and J lost 10, with 15 bases in between. Germline-derived CDR1 and CDR2 are GTSNPN and SVGIG (reference sequence). The CDR3 sequence is 14 residues long. The CDR3 region is CAWSVGAGVVKLFF. The CDR3, as DNA: TGTGCCTGGAGTGTGGGGGCAGGGGTAGTAAAACTGTTTTTT.

The CDR3 nucleotides are TGTGCCAGCAGCCCGAGGGGAGCTGGATACGAGCAGTACTTC. It is translated as CASSPRGAGYEQYF. The chain links TRBV11-2 to TRBJ2-7, with D perhaps matching TRBD1 or TRBD2 (5 bases each). Germline V CDR1 and CDR2: SGHAT, FQNNGV. With 5 bases removed from V and 4 bases from J, the gap between germline ends came to 15 bases. The length of the CDR3 is 14 residues.

The rearrangement uses TRBV11-2 and TRBJ1-1; 9 bases fit TRBD1. V lost 8 bases, J lost 0 bases, and 13 bases stayed unmatched. The CDR3 covers 17 residues. The germline gives CDR1 SGHAT, CDR2 FQNNGV. The DNA for the CDR3 is TGTGCCAGCCTAACCCGGGACAGGGTTCGGGTGAACACTGAAGCTTTCTTT. It encodes CASLTRDRVRVNTEAFF.

This chain joins TRBV15 and TRBJ1-3, with 7 bases aligning to TRBD1. Germline CDR1 and CDR2: LNHNV and YYDKDF (reference sequence). The CDR3 spans 13 residues. The V gene end was trimmed by 11 bases and the J gene end by 0 bases; junction bases not matched to a gene: 4. The CDR3 spells CAVQGNSGNTIYF. For the CDR3, the DNA is TGTGCCGTACAGGGGAACTCTGGAAACACCATATATTTT.

This rearrangement joins TRBV7-8 to TRBJ2-3, with TRBD1 identical over 10 bases. Trimming took 5 bases from V and 6 from J; bases not matched to a gene: 11. The CDR3 totals 16 residues. The germline gives CDR1 SGHVS, CDR2 FQNEAQ. The CDR3 sequence is CASSPGDRGPTDTQYF. The CDR3 coding sequence is TGTGCCAGCAGCCCCGGAGACAGGGGGCCCACGGATACGCAGTATTTT.

The chain recombines TRBV7-6 with TRBJ2-7, with a possible D match to TRBD2 (6 bases). The CDR3 totals 13 residues. Germline-derived CDR1 and CDR2 are SGHVS and FNYEAQ. Trimming stripped 5 bases from V and 6 bases from J, with 14 bases between. As DNA, the CDR3 is TGTGCCAGCAGCCGAGCCCCTAGCGCCGAGCAGTACTTC. Amino acids: CASSRAPSAEQYF.

The V call is TRBV5-1, the J call TRBJ1-2; D remains unclear. Looked up from germline, CDR1 is SGHRS and CDR2 is YFSETQ. The V gene lost 0 bases and the J gene lost 2 bases, with 11 bases spanning the gap. This CDR3 is built from 15 residues. CDR3: CASSLGRTENYGYTF. The CDR3 DNA reads as TGCGCCAGCAGCTTGGGTCGGACTGAGAACTATGGCTACACCTTC.

CDR3 nucleotide sequence: TGTGCCAGCAGGGCCTACTACGAGCAGTACTTC. The encoded protein is CASRAYYEQYF. The rearrangement links TRBV2 to TRBJ2-7; D remains unclear. With 6 bases removed from V and 3 bases from J, the gap between germline ends came to 6 bases. The CDR3 is 11 residues long. CDR1 SNHLY and CDR2 FYNNEI come from the germline V gene.